These 21 T cell receptor beta chains share one sample of origin, sequenced in a study of T cell responses to AZD1222 COVID-19 vaccine. Libraries were prepared by immunoSEQ multiplex PCR; TCRdb keeps only in-frame clonotypes and omits some of them. The repertoire consists of 150,000 to 180,000 clones, with 85% to 95% occurring once and the leading ten covering around 1.5%. The sample in question was peripheral blood, obtained 28 days after the second AZD1222 dose. The receptors were sampled from an adult who received the AZD1222 COVID-19 vaccine.

The chain is built from TRBV28 and TRBJ1-5; perhaps TRBD1 as D (5 bases). Germline CDR1 is MDHEN and CDR2 is SYDVKM. V shed 2 bases and J shed 12 bases, with 11 bases lying between them. CDR3 length: 12 residues. The CDR3 region is CASSLGAKDQHF. The CDR3 DNA reads TGTGCCAGCAGTTTAGGGGCGAAGGACCAGCATTTT.

The V call is TRBV19, the J call TRBJ2-6, with 7 bases aligning to TRBD2. Trimming at V came to 3 bases and at J to 0 bases, leaving 8 bases not matched to a gene. This CDR3 is 18 amino acids long. CDR1 LNHDA and CDR2 SQIVND come from the germline V gene (reference sequence). The CDR3 sequence is CASSIQVRGFSGANVLTF. The CDR3 DNA is TGTGCCAGTAGTATCCAGGTGCGGGGGTTCTCTGGGGCCAACGTCCTGACTTTC.

As DNA, the CDR3 is TGTGCCACCAGGGCTAGCGGGAGCCTCGATGAGCAGTTCTTC. This codes for CATRASGSLDEQFF. The chain carries TRBV15 and TRBJ2-1, with 10 bases aligning to TRBD2. Germline V lookup: CDR1 LNHNV, CDR2 YYDKDF (reference sequence). The CDR3 has 14 amino acids. V was pared by 6 bases and J by 8 bases, with 7 bases of the junction left unmatched.

The rearrangement links TRBV15 to TRBJ1-1; D remains unclear. The V gene's germline CDR1 is LNHNV and CDR2 YYDKDF (reference sequence). V lost 0 bases and J 0 bases, leaving 5 bases between the germline ends. There are 14 residues in the CDR3. CDR3 in DNA: TGTGCCACCAGCAGAGACAGCCTGAACACTGAAGCTTTCTTT. It codes for CATSRDSLNTEAFF. Full variable domain (missing parts from reference TRBV15 and TRBJ1-1): DAMVIQNPRYQVTQFGKPVTLSCSQTLNHNVMYWYQQKSSQAPKLLFHYYDKDFNNEADTPDNFQSRRPNTSFCFLDIRSPGLGDTAMYLCATSRDSLNTEAFFGQGTRLTVV.

The V call is TRBV7-2, the J call TRBJ1-1; 8 nucleotides match TRBD1. The CDR3 consists of 18 residues. J gave up 1 base and V 4 bases, and 14 bases lay outside the gene matches. Germline V gene data show CDR1 as SGHTA and CDR2 as FQGNSA. The chain's CDR3 is CASSSSPPLGTGNTEAFF. DNA of the CDR3: TGTGCCAGCAGCTCTTCACCCCCCCTCGGGACAGGGAACACTGAAGCTTTCTTT.

This clone appeared a single time. The chain carries TRBV3-1 (or the pseudogene TRBV3-2) and TRBJ1-1; D not certain. Germline loops: CDR1 LGHDT, CDR2 YNNKEL (reference sequence). The CDR3 sequence is 14 residues long. Trimming left V 1 base short and J 1 base short, with 7 bases between. The CDR3 region has the DNA TGTGCCAGCAGCCAAGGGCTCACGAACACTGAAGCTTTCTTT. It specifies CASSQGLTNTEAFF.

The chain combines TRBV5-6 with TRBJ1-6, with 8 bases identical to TRBD1. V gave up 0 bases and J gave up 7 bases; unmatched junction bases: 3. The CDR3 contains 15 residues. Germline lookup yields CDR1 SGHDT and CDR2 YYEEEE. The CDR3 region has the DNA TGTGCCAGCAGCTTGGTGGACAGGGTCAATTCACCCCTCCACTTT. Translating it yields CASSLVDRVNSPLHF.

The chain is built from TRBV18 and TRBJ1-1; D is perhaps TRBD1 (5 bases). The CDR3 spans 15 residues. Germline V CDR1 and CDR2: KGHSH, LQKENI. Trimming took 0 bases from V and 5 from J, leaving 13 bases between them. The CDR3 sequence is CASSPPGGVGTEAFF. DNA for the CDR3: TGTGCCAGCTCACCACCCGGAGGGGTCGGTACTGAAGCTTTCTTT.

This chain uses TRBV9 with TRBJ2-7; no reliable D call. V lost 2 bases and J 0 bases, leaving 9 bases between the germline ends. This CDR3 contains 14 residues. The V gene's germline CDR1 is SGDLS and CDR2 YYNGEE. CDR3 coding DNA: TGTGCCAGCAGCGTCATGGAAACCTCCTACGAGCAGTACTTC. Protein: CASSVMETSYEQYF.

The CDR3 region is CASSPFGLGSGANVLTF. CDR3 nucleotide sequence: TGCGCCAGCAGCCCCTTCGGCCTGGGCTCTGGGGCCAACGTCCTGACTTTC. The rearrangement joins TRBV4-1 to TRBJ2-6; the D is unclear. CDR3 size: 17 residues. Trimming cost V 4 bases and J 0 bases, with 13 bases left between them. Germline values: CDR1 MGHRA, CDR2 YSYEKL.

The rearrangement joins TRBV5-1 to TRBJ2-3, with 7 bases lining up with TRBD2. Germline trimming cut 3 bases from V and 2 bases from J; bases unmatched to any gene: 6. CDR1 and CDR2 from the germline V gene are SGHRS and YFSETQ. CDR3 length equals 15 residues. The CDR3 nucleotides are TGCGCCAGCAGCTATTATAGCGGGTACACAGATACGCAGTATTTT. Amino acid sequence: CASSYYSGYTDTQYF.

J is TRBJ1-5 and V is TRBV7-9, with a tentative D call TRBD1 (5 bases). CDR3 length: 16 amino acids. V lost 1 base and J lost 5, with 15 bases in between. Germline CDR1 SEHNR, CDR2 FQNEAQ (reference sequence). Here the CDR3 reads CASSLGGQGGDQPQHF. CDR3 in DNA: TGTGCCAGCAGCTTAGGTGGGCAGGGAGGCGATCAGCCCCAGCATTTT.

The CDR3 here is CASSPLSGDRRELFF. In DNA form, the CDR3 reads TGTGCCAGCAGCCCCTTGAGTGGAGATAGAAGGGAGCTGTTTTTT. V usage is TRBV7-2 and J usage is TRBJ2-2; D is unclear. Deletions cut 5 bases from V and 9 bases from J, with 19 bases between. The CDR3 length is 15 residues. Germline lookup yields CDR1 SGHTA and CDR2 FQGNSA.

The rearrangement links TRBV6-5 to TRBJ2-1; 8 bases agree with TRBD2. Trimming took 11 bases from V and 3 from J; bases not matched to a gene: 6. The germline gives CDR1 MNHEY, CDR2 SVGAGI. The CDR3 is 13 amino acids. CDR3 in amino acids: CAGRTSYYNEQFF. In DNA, the CDR3 is TGTGCCGGACGGACTAGCTACTACAATGAGCAGTTCTTC.

The rearrangement links TRBV5-8 to TRBJ1-1, with a possible D match to TRBD1 (5 bases). Trimming pared 1 base from V and 6 bases from J, leaving 7 bases between. The CDR3 spans 12 residues. The germline V gene encodes CDR1 SGHTS and CDR2 YDEGEE. The CDR3 is CASSLWGAEAFF. The CDR3 region has the DNA TGTGCCAGCAGCTTGTGGGGCGCTGAAGCTTTCTTT.

Of note for this clone: The same CDR3 arises from other DNA sequences in this sample as well. This chain joins TRBV14 and TRBJ1-6; no reliable D call. Trimming stripped 3 bases from V and 7 bases from J, with 10 bases between. Germline CDR1 SGHDN, CDR2 FVKESK. The CDR3 spans 14 residues. CDR3 protein: CASSQGRLNSPLHF. The CDR3 bases are TGTGCCAGCAGCCAGGGAAGATTGAATTCACCCCTCCACTTT.

CDR3 region: CASSPSPGNTIYF. CDR3 nucleotides: TGTGCCAGCAGCCCCAGCCCTGGAAACACCATATATTTT. The V and J genes are TRBV9 and TRBJ1-3, with no clear D. The CDR3 loop spans 13 amino acids. Germline CDR1 and CDR2: SGDLS and YYNGEE. The V end lost 4 bases, the J end lost 2 bases, and 7 bases lay between the germline ends.

This clone has a handful of counts. The CDR3 DNA reads as TGTGCCAGCAGCAAAGGAGGTGGCTACACCTTC. Residues: CASSKGGGYTF. The chain is built from TRBV21-1 and TRBJ1-2. TRBV21-1 is reported as a pseudogene. The CDR3 sequence is 11 residues long.

J is TRBJ2-3 and V is TRBV7-2; the D gene could be TRBD1 or TRBD2 (7 bases each). Trimming took off 3 bases at V and 4 bases at J, with 17 bases between the two ends. From germline, CDR1 is SGHTA and CDR2 FQGNSA. The CDR3 extends over 16 amino acids. The CDR3 DNA reads as TGTGCCAGCAGCTTTTACAGGGGACTATCATCAGATACGCAGTATTTT. Protein sequence: CASSFYRGLSSDTQYF. Combining the CDR3 with reference TRBV7-2 and TRBJ2-3 gives the whole variable domain GAGVSQSPSNKVTEKGKDVELRCDPISGHTALYWYRQSLGQGLEFLIYFQGNSAPDKSGLPSDRFSAERTGGSVSTLTIQRTQQEDSAVYLCASSFYRGLSSDTQYFGPGTRLTVL.

The gene calls are TRBV27 and TRBJ2-1; D not certain. The V gene's germline CDR1 is MNHEY and CDR2 SMNVEV (reference sequence). The length of the CDR3 is 13 residues. V was pared by 6 bases and J by 0 bases, with 6 bases between. CDR3 DNA: TGTGCCAGCAGGTTTAGCTCCTACAATGAGCAGTTCTTC. Protein product: CASRFSSYNEQFF.

The CDR3 region is CASSDRQGNTEAFF. The CDR3 DNA reads TGTGCCAGCAGTGATAGACAGGGGAACACTGAAGCTTTCTTT. V gene TRBV6-1 combines with J gene TRBJ1-1; TRBD1 matches 7 bases. The CDR3 contains 14 residues. Germline V CDR1 and CDR2: MNHNS, SASEGT. V was pared by 3 bases and J by 1 base, with 2 bases of the junction left unmatched.